Presented here are 15 T cell receptor beta chains from one specimen sequenced in a study of PD-1 blockade in classical Hodgkin lymphoma. Using immunoSEQ multiplex PCR, the repertoire was profiled, and TCRdb retains in-frame clones only, with some absent. Of around 4,100 clones in the sample, around 62% are singletons; the top ten hold roughly a third. With no exception, relapse followed autologous stem cell transplantation in all patients, and brentuximab vedotin exposure varied. The input for sequencing was peripheral blood mononuclear cells (PBMCs), taken at baseline. The receptors shown here come from a human donor with classical Hodgkin lymphoma.

The chain joins TRBV2 to TRBJ2-2; 9 nucleotides align to TRBD1. The CDR3 has 14 amino acids. Trimming took 7 bases from V and 6 from J; bases not matched to a gene: 6. Germline CDR1 SNHLY, CDR2 FYNNEI. The CDR3 coding sequence is TGTGCCAGCAATCCACAGGGGGCCCCCGGGGAGCTGTTTTTT. Residues: CASNPQGAPGELFF.

This chain connects TRBV7-2 to TRBJ2-1; D possibly uses TRBD1 or TRBD2 (5 bases each). Trimming took off 7 bases at V and 11 bases at J, with 12 bases between the two ends. CDR3 length: 11 amino acids. Germline assignment: CDR1 SGHTA and CDR2 FQGNSA. CDR3 DNA: TGTGCCAGCATGGAGAGGGGTCAGCAGTTCTTC. This encodes CASMERGQQFF.

CDR3 nucleotides: TGTGCCAGCAGTATAGTGGTACAGGCAAGGGGAAATTCACCCCTCCACTTT. This gives the protein CASSIVVQARGNSPLHF. V gene TRBV28 combines with J gene TRBJ1-6; D might be TRBD1 (5 bases). Germline assignment: CDR1 MDHEN and CDR2 SYDVKM. This CDR3 has 17 residues. V was trimmed by 5 bases and J by 7 bases, leaving 21 bases between them.

The V gene is TRBV5-4, the J gene TRBJ1-3, with D perhaps matching TRBD1 (6 bases). Germline V gives CDR1 SGHNT, CDR2 YYREEE (reference sequence). Trimming shortened V by 4 bases and J by 2 bases, and 10 bases separated the two germline ends. The CDR3 spans 14 residues. The CDR3 bases are TGTGCCAGCAGCCCCGGGGGGCCTGGAAACACCATATATTTT. As protein: CASSPGGPGNTIYF. Combining the CDR3 with reference TRBV5-4 and TRBJ1-3 gives the whole variable domain ETGVTQSPTHLIKTRGQQVTLRCSSQSGHNTVSWYQQALGQGPQFIFQYYREEENGRGNFPPRFSGLQFPNYSSELNVNALELDDSALYLCASSPGGPGNTIYFGEGSWLTVV.

This chain joins TRBV7-2 and TRBJ2-3; 8 nucleotides line up with TRBD2. CDR3 length: 17 amino acids. Germline V lookup: CDR1 SGHTA, CDR2 FQGNSA. After removal of 2 bases from V and 1 base from J, the junction contained 8 bases not matched to a gene. The CDR3 region has the DNA TGTGCCAGCAGCTTATTGGTGGGGCGGGGGGGCACAGATACGCAGTATTTT. This encodes CASSLLVGRGGTDTQYF. Together with reference TRBV7-2 and TRBJ2-3, the CDR3 gives the full variable domain: GAGVSQSPSNKVTEKGKDVELRCDPISGHTALYWYRQSLGQGLEFLIYFQGNSAPDKSGLPSDRFSAERTGGSVSTLTIQRTQQEDSAVYLCASSLLVGRGGTDTQYFGPGTRLTVL.

CDR3 sequence reads: CASSVGASSVYGYTF. CDR3 DNA: TGTGCCAGCAGCGTGGGGGCCAGCTCCGTCTATGGCTACACCTTC. The V and J genes are TRBV9 and TRBJ1-2; possibly TRBD1 for D (6 bases). This CDR3 spans 15 amino acids. The germline V gene has CDR1 SGDLS and CDR2 YYNGEE. V shed 2 bases and J shed 4 bases, with 15 bases lying between them.

This clone appeared a few times. The genes are TRBV19 and TRBJ1-3, with unresolved D. This CDR3 is 17 amino acids long. CDR1 and CDR2 (germline): LNHDA, SQIVND (reference sequence). Trimming took off 4 bases at V and 1 base at J, with 17 bases between the two ends. The CDR3 DNA sequence: TGTGCCAGTAGTACCCGACGGGGTTCTGGATCTGGAAACACCATATATTTT. This gives the protein CASSTRRGSGSGNTIYF. The full variable domain, its missing parts supplied by reference TRBV19 and TRBJ1-3, is DGGITQSPKYLFRKEGQNVTLSCEQNLNHDAMYWYRQDPGQGLRLIYYSQIVNDFQKGDIAEGYSVSREKKESFPLTVTSAQKNPTAFYLCASSTRRGSGSGNTIYFGEGSWLTVV.

The chain uses TRBV29-1 and TRBJ2-1; 9 bases align to TRBD1. CDR3 length equals 14 residues. Per the germline V gene, CDR1 is SQVTM and CDR2 is ANQGSEA. With V trimmed by 8 bases and J by 8 bases, 13 bases remained unmatched. The CDR3 bases are TGCAGCCCCCCCCCGGGACAGGGATGTGATGAGCAGTTCTTC. It translates to CSPPPGQGCDEQFF.

The chain links TRBV2 to TRBJ1-1; D is unresolved. The CDR3 is 14 residues long. Trimming shortened V by 5 bases and J by 0 bases, and 10 bases separated the two germline ends. In germline, CDR1 is SNHLY, CDR2 FYNNEI. The CDR3: CASSPGEMNTEAFF. CDR3 DNA sequence: TGTGCCAGCAGTCCCGGAGAAATGAACACTGAAGCTTTCTTT.

This clone was counted only a few times. The chain couples TRBV2 to TRBJ1-1; D gene uncertain. The length of the CDR3 is 12 residues. V lost 6 bases and J lost 13, with 18 bases in between. CDR1 is SNHLY and CDR2 is FYNNEI in the germline V gene. The CDR3 nucleotides read TGTGCCAGCAGACTTGCGACCTCTCAGAGTTTCTTT. This sequence encodes CASRLATSQSFF.

The V call is TRBV10-3, the J call TRBJ2-3; D remains unclear. Germline V gene lookup returns CDR1 ENHRY and CDR2 SYGVKD. CDR3 length: 13 residues. V lost 10 bases and J 1 base, leaving 12 bases between the germline ends. The CDR3 sequence is CATEISGTDTQYF. CDR3 bases: TGTGCCACCGAGATTTCGGGCACAGATACGCAGTATTTT.

This clone was recorded a few times. The genes are TRBV28 and TRBJ2-7, with 10 bases aligning to TRBD2. The germline V gene has CDR1 MDHEN and CDR2 SYDVKM. The CDR3 spans 14 residues. V lost 6 bases to trimming and J lost 3 bases; unmatched junction nucleotides: 5. Here the CDR3 reads CASSPLAGVYEQYF. The DNA for the CDR3 is TGTGCCAGCAGCCCCCTAGCGGGAGTCTACGAGCAGTACTTC.

The chain carries TRBV28 and TRBJ2-1, with D hard to call. Germline CDR1 reads MDHEN; CDR2 reads SYDVKM. V was shortened by 6 bases and J by 10 bases, with 19 bases between the two germline ends. This CDR3 is built from 14 residues. In DNA form, the CDR3 reads TGTGCCAGCAGATCTCGTGACCAAACCCGCGAGCAGTTCTTC. It encodes CASRSRDQTREQFF. The full variable domain, rest sourced from reference TRBV28 and TRBJ2-1, is DVKVTQSSRYLVKRTGEKVFLECVQDMDHENMFWYRQDPGLGLRLIYFSYDVKMKEKGDIPEGYSVSREKKERFSLILESASTNQTSMYLCASRSRDQTREQFFGPGTRLTVL.

This clone was observed a few times. The chain is built from TRBV5-1 and TRBJ2-6, with 10 bases lining up with TRBD1. The V and J ends lost 2 bases and 1 base, in that order; junction bases with no gene match: 6. The germline CDR1 and CDR2 sequences are SGHRS and YFSETQ. The CDR3 contains 18 residues. CDR3 residues: CASSLGSGQGSGANVLTF. CDR3 nucleotides: TGCGCCAGCAGCTTAGGGTCGGGACAGGGGTCTGGGGCCAACGTCCTGACTTTC.

This chain links TRBV7-8 with TRBJ2-3; D is perhaps TRBD2 (5 bases). Germline CDR1 SGHVS, CDR2 FQNEAQ. V was shortened by 5 bases and J by 1 base, with 22 bases between the two germline ends. This CDR3 is 18 amino acids long. The CDR3: CASSPLPSGLMGTDTQYF. CDR3 nucleotide sequence: TGTGCCAGCAGCCCCCTCCCTTCGGGGTTAATGGGCACAGATACGCAGTATTTT.